Each of the 18 T cell receptor beta chains below was sequenced from the same sample in a study of T cells after yellow fever vaccination (dated by TCRdb to between 2019 and 2020). The library came from 5' RACE. For sequencing, an Illumina NovaSeq 6000 was employed. TCRdb handled the public reads itself, with Q25 trimming in fastp and clone calling in MiXCR, and kept productive beta chains. Rows with a matching CDR3 protein are joined into one entry that keeps the most common DNA and genes. This sample holds about 310,000 distinct CDR3 sequences; around 4% were observed only once. The ten largest make up about a quarter of the sample. Read against the paper, the sample's treatment or condition label means: live attenuated yellow fever vaccine strain. The sample consisted of PBMCs, taken on the day of the yellow fever booster vaccination. Source of these receptors: a man younger than 30 who received the YFV17D yellow fever vaccine.

This sequence joins TRBV6-5 and TRBJ2-1; 8 bases match TRBD1. CDR3 length: 15 residues. V trimming: 6 bases; J trimming: 7 bases; junction bases outside the gene matches: 11. CDR1 is MNHEY and CDR2 is SVGAGI in the germline V gene. The CDR3 sequence is CASRGTGTGKNEQFF. The CDR3 bases are TGTGCCAGCAGAGGTACCGGGACAGGAAAAAATGAGCAGTTCTTC.

The sample holds many counts of this clonotype. V usage is TRBV29-1 and J usage is TRBJ2-3, with unresolved D. CDR3 size: 14 residues. Germline V lookup: CDR1 SQVTM, CDR2 ANQGSEA. Trimming took 4 bases from V and 0 from J, leaving 11 bases between them. The CDR3 region has the DNA TGCAGCGTTGTCAGCCTCCTGAGCACAGATACGCAGTATTTT. This encodes CSVVSLLSTDTQYF.

There are a few counts of this clonotype. The J gene is TRBJ1-6, the V gene TRBV12-3 or TRBV12-4, with TRBD1 matching over 9 bases. CDR3 length: 15 residues. The V segment lost 5 bases and the J segment 5 bases; nucleotides outside the gene matches: 4. CDR3 nucleotide sequence: TGTGCCAGCAGTACAGGGGGCACCAATAATTCACCCCTCCACTTT. Translated, it gives CASSTGGTNNSPLHF.

CDR3 nucleotides: TGCGCCAGCAGCTTGGCCGTCAGGGTTAGCGGGGAGCTGTTTTTT. As protein: CASSLAVRVSGELFF. The rearrangement joins TRBV5-1 to TRBJ2-2; a possible D gene is TRBD1 (5 bases). The CDR3 loop spans 15 amino acids. Germline-derived CDR1 and CDR2 are SGHRS and YFSETQ. V was cut by 0 bases and J by 7 bases, with 13 bases left in between.

This clonotype came up a few times. The chain joins TRBV4-3 to TRBJ1-4; D remains ambiguous. V was trimmed by 1 base and J by 4 bases, leaving 10 bases between them. The CDR3 totals 15 residues. Germline V gene sequence: CDR1 LGHNA, CDR2 YSLEER. The CDR3 coding sequence is TGCGCCAGCAGCCAAGGGCGCAGCAATAATGAAAAACTGTTTTTT. It specifies CASSQGRSNNEKLFF.

The CDR3 DNA reads as TGCGCCAGCAGCTTGAATGTTTTGCAGGGGGCCCATGAGCAGTTCTTC. This gives the protein CASSLNVLQGAHEQFF. V is TRBV5-1 and J is TRBJ2-1; 8 bases are shared with TRBD1. This CDR3 is 16 amino acids long. V gave up 1 base and J gave up 8 bases; unmatched junction bases: 11. Germline CDR1 is SGHRS and CDR2 is YFSETQ.

This clonotype was recorded many times. The chain couples TRBV27 to TRBJ2-3, with no clear D. The CDR3 loop spans 14 amino acids. The V end was cut by 4 bases, the J end by 0 bases, with 8 bases between. In germline, CDR1 is MNHEY, CDR2 SMNVEV (reference sequence). The CDR3 nucleotides read TGTGCCAGCAGTTCTAGGATTAGCACAGATACGCAGTATTTT. Its protein product is CASSSRISTDTQYF.

Ten or more counts support this clonotype. At one end, the junction sequence differs from germline, possibly due to a read error. The CDR3 reads CASSYSPPGQGIEAFF. For the CDR3, the DNA is TGTGCCAGCAGTTATTCCCCGCCGGGGCAGGGAATTGAAGCTTTCTTC. This chain uses TRBV6-5 with TRBJ1-1, with D perhaps matching TRBD1 (5 bases). The germline CDR1 and CDR2 sequences are MNHEY and SVGAGI. The CDR3 runs to 16 residues.

The chain combines TRBV11-2 with TRBJ2-3; TRBD1 agrees at 10 bases. Germline V gene data show CDR1 as SGHAT and CDR2 as FQNNGV. The J segment lost 5 bases and the V segment lost 3 bases, leaving 5 bases of the junction unmatched. The CDR3 spans 15 residues. The CDR3 reads CASSFLTGGKDTQYF. The DNA of the CDR3 is TGTGCCAGCAGCTTCCTGACAGGGGGCAAAGATACGCAGTATTTT.

This clonotype was seen a few times. The V gene is TRBV7-9, the J gene TRBJ1-2; D may be TRBD1 (5 bases). The CDR3 sequence is 13 residues long. Germline V lookup: CDR1 SEHNR, CDR2 FQNEAQ (reference sequence). Trimming stripped 4 bases from V and 8 bases from J, with 14 bases between. The CDR3 bases are TGTGCCAGCAGCTCCTACGACAGTCGCGGCTACACCTTC. It codes for CASSSYDSRGYTF.

This clonotype was detected only a few times. The chain uses TRBV24-1 and TRBJ1-2; 9 nucleotides match TRBD1. CDR1 and CDR2 (germline): KGHDR, SFDVKD. V trimming: 3 bases; J trimming: 4 bases; junction bases outside the gene matches: 2. There are 14 residues in the CDR3. CDR3 in amino acids: CATSDRDRAYGYTF. CDR3 DNA: TGTGCCACCAGTGATCGGGACAGGGCCTATGGCTACACCTTC.

Many counts were recorded for this clonotype. This rearrangement joins TRBV12-3 or TRBV12-4 to TRBJ2-3; D remains ambiguous. V was trimmed by 4 bases and J by 1 base, leaving 12 bases between them. The CDR3 consists of 15 residues. The CDR3 sequence is CASSYELLGTDTQYF. In nucleotides, the CDR3 is TGTGCCAGCAGTTATGAGTTACTCGGCACAGATACGCAGTATTTT.

This clonotype was picked up many times. The rearrangement uses TRBV7-2 and TRBJ2-7, with a weak D call TRBD2 (5 bases). The CDR3 length is 13 residues. With 6 bases removed from V and 0 bases from J, the gap between germline ends came to 9 bases. Germline assignment: CDR1 SGHTA and CDR2 FQGNSA. The CDR3 loop is CASRTRDSYEQYF. The DNA of the CDR3 is TGTGCCAGCAGAACACGGGACTCCTACGAGCAGTACTTC. Full variable domain (rest looked up from reference TRBV7-2 and TRBJ2-7): GAGVSQSPSNKVTEKGKDVELRCDPISGHTALYWYRQSLGQGLEFLIYFQGNSAPDKSGLPSDRFSAERTGGSVSTLTIQRTQQEDSAVYLCASRTRDSYEQYFGPGTRLTVT.

This clonotype was seen repeatedly, ten times or more. This rearrangement joins TRBV18 to TRBJ2-7, with 9 bases lining up with TRBD1. Losses at the gene ends were 3 bases for V and 0 bases for J; bases not matched to a gene: 3. The germline CDR1 and CDR2 sequences are KGHSH and LQKENI. The CDR3 runs to 15 residues. The CDR3 region is CASSPPGQGSYEQYF. The CDR3 DNA reads TGTGCCAGCTCACCCCCGGGACAGGGCTCCTACGAGCAGTACTTC.

The rearrangement uses TRBV30 and TRBJ1-5; D is unresolved. V shed 0 bases and J shed 5 bases, with 8 bases lying between them. Germline V CDR1 and CDR2: GTSNPN, SVGIG (reference sequence). This CDR3 is 13 amino acids long. This chain's CDR3 is CAWSVHLDQPQHF. In nucleotides, the CDR3 is TGTGCCTGGAGTGTACATCTGGATCAGCCCCAGCATTTT.

This clonotype has ten or more counts. This chain links TRBV12-3 or TRBV12-4 with TRBJ2-5; TRBD1 matches 9 bases. The CDR3 is 15 residues long. Trimming removed 5 bases from V and 7 bases from J; junction bases left unmatched: 11. The CDR3 coding sequence is TGTGCCAGCAGTCCCTACAGGGGGCGTCACGGGACCCAGTACTTC. It is translated as CASSPYRGRHGTQYF.

This clonotype was seen a handful of times. The gene calls are TRBV19 and TRBJ1-6; no definite D call. This CDR3 is built from 14 residues. With 3 bases removed from V and 7 bases from J, the gap between germline ends came to 10 bases. Germline CDR1 reads LNHDA; CDR2 reads SQIVND (reference sequence). The CDR3 here is CASSMGSSNSPLHF. The CDR3 DNA is TGTGCCAGTAGTATGGGGAGCTCCAATTCACCCCTCCACTTT. Using reference TRBV19 and TRBJ1-6 for the parts outside the CDR3, the full variable domain is DGGITQSPKYLFRKEGQNVTLSCEQNLNHDAMYWYRQDPGQGLRLIYYSQIVNDFQKGDIAEGYSVSREKKESFPLTVTSAQKNPTAFYLCASSMGSSNSPLHFGNGTRLTVT.

This clonotype occurred many times. The V call is TRBV4-3, the J call TRBJ1-2, with D possibly being TRBD1 (5 bases). The length of the CDR3 is 13 residues. Trimming pared 3 bases from V and 8 bases from J, leaving 13 bases between. CDR1 and CDR2 (germline): LGHNA, YSLEER. The CDR3, as DNA: TGCGCCAGCAGCCAGAGCTCGGGGCGCGGCTACACCTTC. This encodes CASSQSSGRGYTF.